These 18 T cell receptor beta chains were sequenced from one sample in a study of blood T cells in healthy people across ages. Next came a second PCR, run for roughly 7 to 12 cycles, which used a sample-barcoded 5' primer along with a J-beta primer mix. TCRdb used MiXCR to reprocess the 5' RACE reads, holding one entry per CDR3 protein. The repertoire holds 1.2 million to 1.5 million distinct CDR3 sequences, almost 60% seen once, with 6.5% to 8.5% in the top ten. What was sequenced was blood. The receptors were sampled from a man younger than 35 in good health.

The chain links TRBV7-2 to TRBJ2-1; TRBD2 matches at 10 bases. The CDR3 covers 16 residues. The germline CDR1 and CDR2 sequences are SGHTA and FQGNSA. The junction had 6 bases not matched to a gene; V was cut back by 3 bases and J by 4 bases. CDR3 sequence: CASSFPSGGNYNEQFF. CDR3 nucleotide sequence: TGTGCCAGCAGCTTCCCTAGCGGGGGAAATTACAATGAGCAGTTCTTC.

The gene calls are TRBV27 and TRBJ2-7; D not resolved. Germline assignment: CDR1 MNHEY and CDR2 SMNVEV (reference sequence). Trimming pared 2 bases from V and 5 bases from J, leaving 10 bases between. The CDR3 has 13 amino acids. CDR3 DNA sequence: TGTGCCAGCAGTTTAGGACCCTTTAACGAGCAGTACTTC. This translates into CASSLGPFNEQYF.

The chain links TRBV10-3 to TRBJ2-5; the match to TRBD1 covers 8 bases. The junction had 6 bases not matched to a gene; V was cut back by 7 bases and J by 5 bases. CDR1 and CDR2 (germline): ENHRY, SYGVKD. The CDR3 runs 13 residues. Written as DNA, the CDR3 is TGTGCCATCAATGACAGGGGAGCGGAGACCCAGTACTTC. Amino acids: CAINDRGAETQYF.

This rearrangement joins TRBV28 to TRBJ1-2; 9 nucleotides agree with TRBD1. V was pared by 5 bases and J by 4 bases, with 17 bases of the junction left unmatched. In germline, CDR1 is MDHEN, CDR2 SYDVKM. This CDR3 has 18 residues. The CDR3 sequence is CASSTNWGQGLKPYGYTF. Written as DNA, the CDR3 is TGTGCCAGCAGTACCAACTGGGGACAGGGATTAAAACCCTATGGCTACACCTTC.

This clonotype was seen just once. One end of the junction is discordant with germline, which a read error may explain. The chain couples TRBV7-2 to TRBJ2-3; 7 bases map to TRBD2. Germline V gene data show CDR1 as SGHTA and CDR2 as FQGNSA. CDR3 length: 15 amino acids. CDR3 bases: TGTGCCTGCAGCTTAGTGTTTGCGGGAGCAGATACGCAGTATTTT. This encodes CACSLVFAGADTQYF.

With respect to this clonotype: A much larger clone lies one base from this, so it may be a read error. For the CDR3, the DNA is TGCAGTGCTAGGGGAGACCGCGATTGGAAAGACTATGGCTACACCTTC. This sequence encodes CSARGDRDWKDYGYTF. The chain uses TRBV20-1 and TRBJ1-2; D is unresolved. Trimming shortened V by 3 bases and J by 3 bases, and 20 bases separated the two germline ends. There are 16 residues in the CDR3. Per germline, CDR1 DFQATT and CDR2 SNEGSKA (reference sequence).

This chain uses TRBV4-1 with TRBJ1-3, with TRBD1 matching 11 bases. The CDR3 runs to 19 residues. The V and J ends lost 0 bases and 0 bases, in that order; junction bases with no gene match: 7. Germline-derived CDR1 and CDR2 are MGHRA and YSYEKL. The CDR3 reads CASSQEWTGGQSSGNTIYF. Written as DNA, the CDR3 is TGCGCCAGCAGCCAAGAATGGACAGGGGGCCAGAGCTCTGGAAACACCATATATTTT.

This clonotype has only a few counts. The V call is TRBV6-4, the J call TRBJ2-1; possibly TRBD2 for D (6 bases). Per the germline V gene, CDR1 is MRHNA and CDR2 is SNTAGT. This CDR3 comprises 15 residues. V was trimmed by 0 bases and J by 4 bases, leaving 10 bases between them. This CDR3 is CASSDSGSEYNEQFF. The CDR3 bases are TGTGCCAGCAGTGACTCCGGGAGCGAGTACAATGAGCAGTTCTTC.

V is TRBV25-1 and J is TRBJ1-1, with D maybe TRBD1 (5 bases). Trimming removed 3 bases at V and 8 bases at J, with 13 bases between. Germline V lookup: CDR1 MGHDK, CDR2 SYGVNS. The CDR3 consists of 13 residues. The CDR3 DNA sequence: TGTGCCAGCAGTGAGGGGGGGATCCGAGAAGCTTTCTTT. Amino acid sequence: CASSEGGIREAFF.

The chain has TRBV5-1 and TRBJ2-3, with D unclear. CDR1 and CDR2 (germline): SGHRS, YFSETQ. Trimming took off 5 bases at V and 4 bases at J, with 11 bases between the two ends. The CDR3 loop spans 13 amino acids. The CDR3 sequence is CASRGSDPDTQYF. The CDR3 bases are TGCGCCAGCAGAGGCAGCGATCCAGATACGCAGTATTTT.

V is TRBV6-5 and J is TRBJ2-1, with 7 bases identical to TRBD2. Germline trimming cut 0 bases from V and 0 bases from J; bases unmatched to any gene: 8. The CDR3 totals 18 residues. CDR1 is MNHEY and CDR2 is SVGAGI in the germline V gene. Here the CDR3 reads CASSYSMTSTSSYNEQFF. The CDR3 DNA follows: TGTGCCAGCAGTTACTCGATGACTAGCACTAGCTCCTACAATGAGCAGTTCTTC.

This clonotype occurred a few times. The rearrangement joins TRBV5-1 to TRBJ2-7, with D perhaps matching TRBD2 (7 bases). V lost 4 bases to trimming and J lost 0 bases, with 17 bases between them. This CDR3 is built from 16 residues. Germline V lookup: CDR1 SGHRS, CDR2 YFSETQ. The CDR3 nucleotides read TGCGCCAGCAGCGGGGGGGCTTCTTCTTTCTCCTACGAGCAGTACTTC. It specifies CASSGGASSFSYEQYF.

The chain couples TRBV20-1 to TRBJ2-7, with D tentatively TRBD2 (6 bases). There are 11 residues in the CDR3. The germline CDR1 and CDR2 sequences are DFQATT and SNEGSKA (reference sequence). V gave up 3 bases and J gave up 6 bases, with 9 bases separating them. The CDR3 reads CSASGSSEQYF. CDR3 sequence (DNA): TGCAGTGCTAGCGGGAGTTCCGAGCAGTACTTC.

The chain uses TRBV5-1 and TRBJ2-7; 11 nucleotides agree with TRBD2. The end of the DNA is better explained by TRBJ2-5, so the J call may be wrong. CDR3 size: 15 residues. Germline CDR1 is SGHRS and CDR2 is YFSETQ. The CDR3 is CASSGTSGTQETQYF. In nucleotides, the CDR3 is TGCGCCAGCAGCGGGACTAGCGGCACCCAAGAGACCCAGTACTTC.

There are a few counts of this clonotype. J is TRBJ2-1 and V is TRBV29-1; perhaps TRBD1 as D (6 bases). The V end lost 4 bases, the J end lost 14 bases, and 12 bases lay between the germline ends. This CDR3 comprises 10 residues. Germline-derived CDR1 and CDR2 are SQVTM and ANQGSEA. The CDR3 DNA reads as TGCAGCGTTGCACAGGGACATAAGTTCTTC. Its translation is CSVAQGHKFF.

V is TRBV19 and J is TRBJ2-4; D call uncertain. The DNA matches TRBJ2-5 better at its end, which makes the J call doubtful. Germline assignment: CDR1 LNHDA and CDR2 SQIVND (reference sequence). The CDR3 length is 12 residues. CDR3 loop: CASGIRAETQYF. CDR3 nucleotides: TGTGCCAGTGGCATTAGGGCAGAGACCCAGTACTTC.

This clonotype was observed a handful of times. The chain recombines TRBV4-1 with TRBJ2-1, with 10 bases matching TRBD2. Trimming took 6 bases from V and 6 from J; bases not matched to a gene: 5. Germline CDR1 MGHRA, CDR2 YSYEKL. This CDR3 contains 14 residues. CDR3 sequence: CASRSGGATNEQFF. DNA for the CDR3: TGCGCCAGCAGGAGCGGGGGGGCAACCAATGAGCAGTTCTTC.

The chain uses TRBV11-3 and TRBJ2-3, with 7 bases that match TRBD1. Germline V gene lookup returns CDR1 SGHNT and CDR2 YENEEA. The CDR3 has 15 residues. V dropped 5 bases and J dropped 3; count of bases not matched to a gene: 8. The CDR3 nucleotides are TGTGCCAGCAGCCCCGACAGGGAAGGGACAGATACGCAGTATTTT. Amino acid sequence: CASSPDREGTDTQYF.